The clone carrying this T cell receptor (beta chain) was seen at least ten times. Its antigen is not known. This specimen belongs to a study of T cells in Graves' hyperthyroidism and ophthalmopathy. The study's findings and limits: Expanded thyroid clonotypes (above 0.001) were mostly also found in blood.

It was considered stable Graves' hyperthyroidism when ophthalmopathy did not progress within 18 months. Pregnant or lactating patients were excluded, as were those with uncontrolled infection or other autoimmune disease. This CDR3 has 13 amino acids. The germline gives CDR1 LNHDA, CDR2 SQIVND (reference sequence). The germline V and J ends were trimmed by 3 bases and 5 bases, with 5 bases remaining between them. RNA transcripts were the template for amplifying TCR beta CDR3 regions. RT-PCR in the first round (using the HTBI primer set) targeted the TCR CDR3. TCRdb processed the multiplex PCR reads anew with MiXCR; each CDR3 protein has one entry. The sample lists hundreds of thousands of distinct CDR3 sequences; over 35% were seen once.

The specimen sequenced was blood. This clonotype was obtained from a man between 18 and 35 years old with Graves' hyperthyroidism. V gene TRBV19 combines with J gene TRBJ1-6, with no clear D. CDR3 nucleotides: TGTGCCAGTAGTATCGGCCATAATTCACCCCTCCACTTT. Translated: CASSIGHNSPLHF.